This entry lists 11 T cell receptor beta chains sequenced from one sample in a study of T cells after yellow fever vaccination. From the 5' RACE reads, TCRdb called clonotypes with MiXCR, one entry per CDR3 protein. The data hold hundreds of thousands of distinct CDR3 sequences, with roughly a fifth observed a single time. The specimen comprised PBMCs, sampled roughly 20 days after the first yellow fever vaccination. Source of these receptors: a man younger than 35 who received the YFV17D yellow fever vaccine.

This clonotype has a handful of counts. The rearrangement joins TRBV4-1 to TRBJ2-2, with D hard to call. The V gene lost 0 bases and the J gene lost 6 bases, with 14 bases spanning the gap. The CDR3 has 16 amino acids. CDR1 is MGHRA and CDR2 is YSYEKL in the germline V gene. This chain's CDR3 is CASSQDLALSSGELFF. CDR3 bases: TGCGCCAGCAGCCAAGATCTGGCTCTGAGCTCCGGGGAGCTGTTTTTT.

This clonotype was seen more than once but under ten times. V usage is TRBV7-2 and J usage is TRBJ2-5; 7 bases match TRBD2. Germline V gives CDR1 SGHTA, CDR2 FQGNSA. After removal of 1 base from V and 5 bases from J, the junction contained 7 bases not matched to a gene. The CDR3 has 15 residues. The CDR3 coding sequence is TGTGCCAGCAGCTTAGAGTCGCGGGGGAGGGAGACCCAGTACTTC. It encodes CASSLESRGRETQYF.

The chain recombines TRBV6-2 or TRBV6-3 with TRBJ1-2; a weak D match, TRBD1 (6 bases). This CDR3 contains 15 residues. Germline V gene lookup returns CDR1 MNHEY and CDR2 SVGEGT. With 6 bases removed from V and 4 bases from J, the gap between germline ends came to 18 bases. As DNA, the CDR3 is TGTGCCAGCAGAACCCCCCTACAGGGAATCTATGGCTACACCTTC. This codes for CASRTPLQGIYGYTF.

The chain recombines TRBV4-1 with TRBJ2-7; TRBD1 might be the D (6 bases). This CDR3 comprises 15 residues. Between the trimmed V and J ends, which lost 6 bases and 3 bases, there was a span of 18 bases. Germline V gene sequence: CDR1 MGHRA, CDR2 YSYEKL. The CDR3 sequence is CASSTLPDRNYEQYF. CDR3 coding DNA: TGCGCCAGCAGTACGTTACCTGACAGGAACTACGAGCAGTACTTC.

This chain links TRBV18 with TRBJ1-1; D ambiguous. This CDR3 is built from 13 residues. Trimming left V 5 bases short and J 5 bases short, with 12 bases between. Germline-derived CDR1 and CDR2 are KGHSH and LQKENI. This chain's CDR3 is CASSGDRVTEAFF. The CDR3 DNA reads as TGTGCCAGCTCAGGGGATCGGGTTACTGAAGCTTTCTTT. The full variable domain, with the rest looked up from reference TRBV18 and TRBJ1-1, is NAGVMQNPRHLVRRRGQEARLRCSPMKGHSHVYWYRQLPEEGLKFMVYLQKENIIDESGMPKERFSAEFPKEGPSILRIQQVVRGDSAAYFCASSGDRVTEAFFGQGTRLTVV.

The chain joins TRBV6-1 to TRBJ2-5, with 10 bases that match TRBD1. In germline, CDR1 is MNHNS, CDR2 SASEGT. With V trimmed by 6 bases and J by 5 bases, 12 bases remained unmatched. CDR3 length: 16 residues. The CDR3 nucleotides read TGTGCCAGCAGCCGTCGGGCGACAGGGGGCCGGGAGACCCAGTACTTC. It translates to CASSRRATGGRETQYF.

This clonotype was seen a few times. The CDR3 DNA reads TGTGCCATCACGCAGGAGCTCCAAGAGACCCAGTACTTC. It specifies CAITQELQETQYF. V is TRBV10-3 and J is TRBJ2-5; no clear D gene. Trimming took off 7 bases at V and 1 base at J, with 10 bases between the two ends. The CDR3 length is 13 residues. CDR1 is ENHRY and CDR2 is SYGVKD in the germline V gene.

The chain has TRBV12-3 or TRBV12-4 and TRBJ1-6, with D possibly TRBD1 on 5 matching bases. The CDR3 totals 13 residues. Between the trimmed V and J ends, which lost 6 bases and 9 bases, there was a span of 12 bases. CDR3 sequence reads: CASSPQTVSPLHF. The CDR3 DNA reads as TGTGCCAGCAGCCCCCAGACAGTTTCACCCCTCCACTTT.

The rearrangement uses TRBV11-2 and TRBJ2-1, with TRBD2 identical over 7 bases. The CDR3 sequence is 22 residues long. Germline assignment: CDR1 SGHAT and CDR2 FQNNGV. The V segment lost 0 bases and the J segment 0 bases; nucleotides outside the gene matches: 20. Here the CDR3 reads CASSLEGGWGRQYPSSYNEQFF. For the CDR3, the DNA is TGTGCCAGCAGCTTAGAGGGGGGGTGGGGACGTCAATACCCTAGCTCCTACAATGAGCAGTTCTTC.

This clonotype turned up a few times. This chain links TRBV3-1 with TRBJ1-5, with unresolved D. This CDR3 has 13 residues. The germline V and J ends were trimmed by 0 bases and 5 bases, with 5 bases remaining between them. From germline, CDR1 is LGHDT and CDR2 YNNKEL (reference sequence). The CDR3 protein is CASSQDPHQPQHF. The CDR3 DNA sequence: TGTGCCAGCAGCCAAGATCCCCATCAGCCCCAGCATTTT.

The chain carries TRBV7-2 and TRBJ1-2; D remains unclear. This CDR3 comprises 14 residues. CDR1 SGHTA and CDR2 FQGNSA come from the germline V gene. V gave up 0 bases and J gave up 5 bases, with 10 bases separating them. The CDR3 sequence is CASSLALGDYGYTF. CDR3 nucleotide sequence: TGTGCCAGCAGCTTAGCATTGGGCGATTATGGCTACACCTTC.